One and the same sample provided the 26 T cell receptor beta chains below, sequenced in a study of blood T cell repertoires in COVID-19. Profiling relied on immunoSEQ multiplex PCR, and the TCRdb table lists in-frame clones only, not all of them. Found here are around 370,000 clones, around 91% of them singletons; the top ten hold 5% to 8.5%. The sample was peripheral blood. All receptors derive from a man between 18 and 35 years old with active or convalescent COVID-19.

The rearrangement joins TRBV25-1 to TRBJ2-2, with TRBD1 matching over 10 bases. The V segment lost 8 bases and the J segment 6 bases; nucleotides outside the gene matches: 0. Germline V gives CDR1 MGHDK, CDR2 SYGVNS. The CDR3 totals 12 residues. CDR3 sequence: CASGTGAGELFF. CDR3 coding DNA: TGTGCCAGCGGGACAGGGGCCGGGGAGCTGTTTTTT.

This rearrangement joins TRBV14 to TRBJ1-6; perhaps TRBD1 as D (6 bases). CDR1 is SGHDN and CDR2 is FVKESK in the germline V gene. The CDR3 is 16 residues long. Deletions cut 5 bases from V and 5 bases from J, with 16 bases between. CDR3 DNA sequence: TGTGCCAGCAGCTTCCGCCGGGACAACAATAATTCACCCCTCCACTTT. It yields the protein CASSFRRDNNNSPLHF.

The chain combines TRBV29-1 with TRBJ2-3; 12 nucleotides align to TRBD2. The CDR3 runs to 13 residues. Trimming took 4 bases from V and 6 from J; bases not matched to a gene: 2. The germline V gene has CDR1 SQVTM and CDR2 ANQGSEA. In DNA, the CDR3 is TGCAGCGTTGGGACTAGCGGGATGGATACGCAGTATTTT. Protein sequence: CSVGTSGMDTQYF.

J is TRBJ1-5 and V is TRBV15; tentatively, D is TRBD1 (5 bases). This CDR3 is built from 15 residues. Trimming removed 5 bases from V and 4 bases from J, with 15 bases in between. CDR1 and CDR2 from the germline V gene are LNHNV and YYDKDF (reference sequence). The CDR3, as DNA: TGTGCCACCAGCTCCCCTCAGGGATTAAATCAGCCCCAGCATTTT. It codes for CATSSPQGLNQPQHF.

The gene calls are TRBV19 and TRBJ2-7; a weak D match, TRBD1 (6 bases). Trimming removed 8 bases from V and 6 bases from J, with 14 bases in between. The V gene's germline CDR1 is LNHDA and CDR2 SQIVND (reference sequence). CDR3 size: 12 residues. The CDR3 DNA follows: TGTGCCAGTGGAACAGGGTTGGGCGAGCAGTACTTC. This sequence encodes CASGTGLGEQYF.

This chain uses TRBV6-5 with TRBJ2-1, with 7 bases that match TRBD2. The germline V gene has CDR1 MNHEY and CDR2 SVGAGI. The CDR3 is 12 residues long. With V trimmed by 5 bases and J by 12 bases, 7 bases remained unmatched. CDR3 bases: TGTGCCAGCAGTCTATCTCGGGGGGTGCAGTTCTTC. Its translation is CASSLSRGVQFF.

This chain connects TRBV15 to TRBJ1-4, with D possibly matching TRBD1 (6 bases). V lost 0 bases, J lost 3 bases, and 11 bases lay in between. The CDR3 sequence is 16 residues long. Germline V lookup: CDR1 LNHNV, CDR2 YYDKDF (reference sequence). DNA of the CDR3: TGTGCCACCAGCAGAGATCGCAGGGGCGCTAATGAAAAACTGTTTTTT. Protein product: CATSRDRRGANEKLFF. Filled out from reference TRBV15 and TRBJ1-4, the complete variable domain reads DAMVIQNPRYQVTQFGKPVTLSCSQTLNHNVMYWYQQKSSQAPKLLFHYYDKDFNNEADTPDNFQSRRPNTSFCFLDIRSPGLGDTAMYLCATSRDRRGANEKLFFGSGTQLSVL.

V and J are TRBV4-3 and TRBJ2-3, with TRBD2 matching 11 bases. CDR1 LGHNA and CDR2 YSLEER come from the germline V gene. The CDR3 sequence is 16 residues long. The V segment lost 4 bases and the J segment 0 bases; nucleotides outside the gene matches: 3. The CDR3 is CASSLTSGESTDTQYF. CDR3 nucleotide sequence: TGCGCCAGCAGCCTGACTAGCGGGGAAAGCACAGATACGCAGTATTTT.

The CDR3 here is CASSKEPKGGGSYNSPLHF. In DNA, the CDR3 is TGTGCCAGCAGTAAGGAGCCCAAGGGAGGGGGCTCCTATAATTCACCCCTCCACTTT. The chain has TRBV27 and TRBJ1-6, with D perhaps TRBD1 (6 bases). V gave up 5 bases and J gave up 0 bases, with 20 bases separating them. The CDR3 has 19 amino acids. Germline-derived CDR1 and CDR2 are MNHEY and SMNVEV (reference sequence).

The gene calls are TRBV28 and TRBJ1-2, with TRBD1 matching 8 bases. Germline V CDR1 and CDR2: MDHEN, SYDVKM. The CDR3 length is 14 residues. Germline trimming cut 2 bases from V and 6 bases from J; bases unmatched to any gene: 5. This chain's CDR3 is CASSLTGTGDGYTF. CDR3 nucleotides: TGTGCCAGCAGTTTAACCGGGACAGGAGATGGCTACACCTTC.

The chain recombines TRBV7-3 with TRBJ2-3; 7 nucleotides line up with TRBD2. The V segment lost 2 bases and the J segment 2 bases; nucleotides outside the gene matches: 4. There are 15 residues in the CDR3. CDR1 and CDR2 (germline): SGHTA, FQGTGA. The CDR3 region is CASSLGRGDTDTQYF. The CDR3 nucleotides read TGTGCCAGCAGCTTAGGCCGGGGGGACACAGATACGCAGTATTTT.

This clone was observed a single time. V gene TRBV27 combines with J gene TRBJ1-4; TRBD1 agrees at 7 bases. There are 14 residues in the CDR3. Unmatched junction bases numbered 11, after V lost 8 bases and J lost 8 bases. The germline V gene encodes CDR1 MNHEY and CDR2 SMNVEV (reference sequence). In nucleotides, the CDR3 is TGTGCCAGCCGAAAGGGACAGCCATTAGAAAAACTGTTTTTT. Translation: CASRKGQPLEKLFF. The full variable domain, its missing parts supplied by reference TRBV27 and TRBJ1-4, is EAQVTQNPRYLITVTGKKLTVTCSQNMNHEYMSWYRQDPGLGLRQIYYSMNVEVTDKGDVPEGYKVSRKEKRNFPLILESPSPNQTSLYFCASRKGQPLEKLFFGSGTQLSVL.

This rearrangement joins TRBV18 to TRBJ1-4, with D possibly being TRBD1 (6 bases). V was pared by 2 bases and J by 8 bases, with 15 bases between. This CDR3 has 15 amino acids. The germline gives CDR1 KGHSH, CDR2 LQKENI. The CDR3 DNA sequence: TGTGCCAGCTCACCAGAGACAGGACCTCGAGAAAAACTGTTTTTT. Amino acids: CASSPETGPREKLFF.

As concerns this clone: This sample includes further DNA sequences coding for the same CDR3. The CDR3 DNA reads as TGTGCCAGCAGCTTAGGGTTAGCGGGAGGGTACGAGCAGTACTTC. Its translation is CASSLGLAGGYEQYF. The chain employs TRBV7-2 and TRBJ2-7; 11 bases line up with TRBD2. The CDR3 runs 15 residues. Germline trimming cut 1 base from V and 4 bases from J; bases unmatched to any gene: 3. Germline values: CDR1 SGHTA, CDR2 FQGNSA.

Only one count was recorded for this clone. J is TRBJ1-5 and V is TRBV7-8, with 11 nucleotides matching TRBD1. Germline V gene sequence: CDR1 SGHVS, CDR2 FQNEAQ. V lost 5 bases to trimming and J lost 5 bases; unmatched junction nucleotides: 14. This CDR3 has 18 residues. As DNA, the CDR3 is TGTGCCAGCAGCAATAGGACAGGGGGCAAATCCAGGGATCAGCCCCAGCATTTT. As protein: CASSNRTGGKSRDQPQHF.

The chain recombines TRBV28 with TRBJ1-5; possible D gene TRBD1, 6 bases. CDR1 and CDR2 (germline): MDHEN, SYDVKM. This CDR3 spans 12 amino acids. Trimming took 6 bases from V and 7 from J, leaving 10 bases between them. The CDR3 bases are TGTGCCAGCAGGTCAGGGGACCAGCCCCAGCATTTT. Translating gives CASRSGDQPQHF.

This rearrangement joins TRBV21-1 to TRBJ2-3; TRBD2, as called in the table, went unchecked against the DNA. TRBV21-1 is termed a pseudogene. The CDR3 is 15 amino acids. CDR3 DNA: TGTGCCAGCAGCCAAGGCTTCCTAGTTACAGATACGCAGTATTTT. Encoded protein: CASSQGFLVTDTQYF.

The V call is TRBV7-9, the J call TRBJ2-7; 8 bases are shared with TRBD1. There are 16 residues in the CDR3. V lost 1 base, J lost 0 bases, and 5 bases stayed unmatched. Germline CDR1 is SEHNR and CDR2 is FQNEAQ (reference sequence). The CDR3 nucleotides read TGTGCCAGCAGCTTAGTCGTCGGACAGGGCTCCTACGAGCAGTACTTC. Translation: CASSLVVGQGSYEQYF.

The chain combines TRBV9 with TRBJ2-1; TRBD2 matches 11 bases. Germline values: CDR1 SGDLS, CDR2 YYNGEE. Losses at the gene ends were 4 bases for V and 8 bases for J; bases not matched to a gene: 5. CDR3 length: 14 residues. As DNA, the CDR3 is TGTGCCAGCAGCTCACTAGCGGGAGACTATGAGCAGTTCTTC. Encoded protein: CASSSLAGDYEQFF.

This chain uses TRBV18 with TRBJ1-2, with 7 bases fitting TRBD1. V shed 2 bases, J shed 8 bases, and the junction held 8 bases outside the gene matches. From germline, CDR1 is KGHSH and CDR2 LQKENI. The CDR3 runs 14 residues. The DNA for the CDR3 is TGTGCCAGCTCACCAATCTTAGGGGGCGACGGCTACACCTTC. Translating it yields CASSPILGGDGYTF.

This sequence joins TRBV30 and TRBJ1-6; 7 bases agree with TRBD1. Trimming removed 2 bases from V and 12 bases from J; junction bases left unmatched: 7. The germline gives CDR1 GTSNPN, CDR2 SVGIG (reference sequence). This CDR3 comprises 13 residues. CDR3 sequence (DNA): TGTGCCTGGAGTTTTGACAGGGAAGGACCCCTCCACTTT. Its protein product is CAWSFDREGPLHF.

V usage is TRBV6-6 and J usage is TRBJ2-2; D not resolved. Germline V CDR1 and CDR2: MNHNY, SVGAGI (reference sequence). Trimming took 8 bases from V and 2 from J, leaving 15 bases between them. This CDR3 comprises 15 residues. The CDR3 region has the DNA TGTGCCAGCTTCACGGGTCTTCCTAACACCGGGGAGCTGTTTTTT. This codes for CASFTGLPNTGELFF.

The chain joins TRBV18 to TRBJ2-3; 8 nucleotides agree with TRBD1. The germline gives CDR1 KGHSH, CDR2 LQKENI. The junction had 8 bases not matched to a gene; V was cut back by 1 base and J by 2 bases. CDR3 length: 17 residues. The CDR3 DNA follows: TGTGCCAGCTCACCACTTTTCGGACAGGGAGACACAGATACGCAGTATTTT. This encodes CASSPLFGQGDTDTQYF.

This sequence joins TRBV11-2 and TRBJ2-7, with 8 bases that match TRBD1. Germline-derived CDR1 and CDR2 are SGHAT and FQNNGV. V lost 1 base, J lost 5 bases, and 7 bases stayed unmatched. The CDR3 consists of 15 residues. This chain's CDR3 is CASSLARTGSHEQYF. The CDR3 bases are TGTGCCAGCAGCTTAGCACGGACAGGGTCCCACGAGCAGTACTTC.

The chain uses TRBV12-5 and TRBJ1-5, with 12 bases matching TRBD1. Trimming took 6 bases from V and 7 from J; bases not matched to a gene: 4. The germline V gene has CDR1 LGHNT and CDR2 FRNRAP. The CDR3 spans 14 residues. Here the CDR3 reads CASGGTGGRQPQHF. As DNA, the CDR3 is TGTGCTAGTGGAGGGACAGGGGGCAGGCAGCCCCAGCATTTT.

The rearrangement uses TRBV7-2 and TRBJ2-1; TRBD1 aligns across 9 bases. This CDR3 has 14 residues. J gave up 8 bases and V 6 bases, and 8 bases lay outside the gene matches. Germline loops: CDR1 SGHTA, CDR2 FQGNSA. DNA for the CDR3: TGTGCCAGCAGTCCTCTGGACAGGGGCTATGAGCAGTTCTTC. This translates into CASSPLDRGYEQFF.